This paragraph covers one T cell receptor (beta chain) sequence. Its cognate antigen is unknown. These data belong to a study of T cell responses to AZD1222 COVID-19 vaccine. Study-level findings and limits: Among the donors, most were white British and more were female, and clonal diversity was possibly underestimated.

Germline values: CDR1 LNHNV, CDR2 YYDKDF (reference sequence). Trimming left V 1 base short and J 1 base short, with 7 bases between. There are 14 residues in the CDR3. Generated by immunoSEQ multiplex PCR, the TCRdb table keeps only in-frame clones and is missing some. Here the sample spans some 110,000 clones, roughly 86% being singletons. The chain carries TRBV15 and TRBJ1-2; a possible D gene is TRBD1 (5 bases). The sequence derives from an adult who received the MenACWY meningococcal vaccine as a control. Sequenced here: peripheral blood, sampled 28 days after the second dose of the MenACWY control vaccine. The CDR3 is CATSRGGLNYGYTF. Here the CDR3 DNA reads TGTGCCACCAGCAGAGGGGGACTTAACTATGGCTACACCTTC.